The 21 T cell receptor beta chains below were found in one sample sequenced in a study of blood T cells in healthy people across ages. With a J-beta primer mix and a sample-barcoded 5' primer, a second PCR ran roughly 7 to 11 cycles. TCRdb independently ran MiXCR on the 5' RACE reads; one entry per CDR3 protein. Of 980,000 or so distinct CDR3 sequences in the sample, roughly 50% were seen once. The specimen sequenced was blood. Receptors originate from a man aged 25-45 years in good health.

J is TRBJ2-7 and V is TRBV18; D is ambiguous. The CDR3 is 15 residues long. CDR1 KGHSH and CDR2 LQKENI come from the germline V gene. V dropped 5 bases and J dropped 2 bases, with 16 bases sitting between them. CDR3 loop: CASSSISALTYEQYF. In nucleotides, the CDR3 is TGTGCCAGCTCATCCATCTCAGCGCTTACCTACGAGCAGTACTTC.

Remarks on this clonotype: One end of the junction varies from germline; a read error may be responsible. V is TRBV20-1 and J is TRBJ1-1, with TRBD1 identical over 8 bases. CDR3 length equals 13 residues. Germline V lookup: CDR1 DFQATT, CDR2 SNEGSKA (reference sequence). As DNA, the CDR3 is TGCAGTGCGAGAGGAACAGGGGGCACTGAAGCTTTCTTT. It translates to CSARGTGGTEAFF.

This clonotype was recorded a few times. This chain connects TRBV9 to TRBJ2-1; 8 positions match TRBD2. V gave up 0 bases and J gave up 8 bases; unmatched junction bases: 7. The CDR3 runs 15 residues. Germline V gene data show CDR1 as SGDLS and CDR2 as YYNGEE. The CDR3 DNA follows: TGTGCCAGCAGCGTAGGGGGACTAGGATTGGATGAGCAGTTCTTC. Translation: CASSVGGLGLDEQFF.

The CDR3 loop reads CAISEDPRRRNTEAFF. In DNA form, the CDR3 reads TGTGCCATCAGTGAGGATCCCAGACGACGGAACACTGAAGCTTTCTTT. J is TRBJ1-1 and V is TRBV10-3; D gene uncertain. The CDR3 covers 16 residues. Trimming removed 2 bases from V and 1 base from J, with 14 bases in between. CDR1 and CDR2 from the germline V gene are ENHRY and SYGVKD.

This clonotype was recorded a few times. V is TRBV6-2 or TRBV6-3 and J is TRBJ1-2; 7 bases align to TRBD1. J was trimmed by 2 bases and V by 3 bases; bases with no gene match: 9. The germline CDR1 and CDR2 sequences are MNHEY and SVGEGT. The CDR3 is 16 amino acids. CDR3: CASSYEDRLGNYGYTF. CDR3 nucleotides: TGTGCCAGCAGTTATGAGGACAGGCTCGGGAACTATGGCTACACCTTC.

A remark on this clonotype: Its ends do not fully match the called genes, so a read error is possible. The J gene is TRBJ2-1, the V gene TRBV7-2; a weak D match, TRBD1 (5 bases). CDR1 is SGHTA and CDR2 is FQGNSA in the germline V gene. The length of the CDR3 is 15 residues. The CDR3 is CASSFSQGLYNVQFF. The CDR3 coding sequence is TGTGCCAGCAGCTTTAGCCAGGGTTTATACAATGTGCAGTTCTTC.

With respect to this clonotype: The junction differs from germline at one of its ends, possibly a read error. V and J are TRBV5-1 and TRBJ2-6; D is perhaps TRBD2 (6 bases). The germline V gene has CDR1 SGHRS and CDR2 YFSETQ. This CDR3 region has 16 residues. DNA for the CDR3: TGCGCCAGCAGCTTCTCGGGGCAAGGAGGGGCCAACCTCCTGACTTTC. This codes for CASSFSGQGGANLLTF.

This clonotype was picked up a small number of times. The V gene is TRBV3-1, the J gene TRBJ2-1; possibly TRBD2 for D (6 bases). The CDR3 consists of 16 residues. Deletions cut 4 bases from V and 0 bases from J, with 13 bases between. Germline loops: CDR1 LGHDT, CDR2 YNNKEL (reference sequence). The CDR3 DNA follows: TGTGCCAGCAGCCCACCCGGGGGAGGCTCCTACAATGAGCAGTTCTTC. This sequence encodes CASSPPGGGSYNEQFF.

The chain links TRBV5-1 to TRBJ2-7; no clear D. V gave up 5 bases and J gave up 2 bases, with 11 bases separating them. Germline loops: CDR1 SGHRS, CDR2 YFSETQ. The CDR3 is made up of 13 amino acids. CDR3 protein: CASSQDPAYEQYF. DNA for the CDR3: TGCGCCAGCAGTCAGGACCCGGCCTACGAGCAGTACTTC.

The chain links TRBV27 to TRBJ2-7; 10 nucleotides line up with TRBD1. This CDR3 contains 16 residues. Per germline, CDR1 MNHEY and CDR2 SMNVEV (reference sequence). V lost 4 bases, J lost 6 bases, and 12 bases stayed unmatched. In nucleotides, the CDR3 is TGTGCCAGCAGTTCGACCCCCGGGACAGGGGTCTTCGAGCAGTACTTC. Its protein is CASSSTPGTGVFEQYF.

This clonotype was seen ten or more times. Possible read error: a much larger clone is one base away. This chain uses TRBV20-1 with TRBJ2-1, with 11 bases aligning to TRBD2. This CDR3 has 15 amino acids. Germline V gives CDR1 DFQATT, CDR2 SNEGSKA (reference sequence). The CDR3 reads CSVASGGYVGNEQFF. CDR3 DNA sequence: TGCAGCGTCGCTAGCGGGGGGTATGTGGGGAATGAGCAGTTCTTC.

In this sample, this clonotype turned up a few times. Here the CDR3 DNA reads TGCAGCGTCTGGAGGACAGGCGGTTTATTCTATGGCTACACCTTC. Its protein is CSVWRTGGLFYGYTF. The V gene is TRBV29-1, the J gene TRBJ1-2, with 7 nucleotides matching TRBD1. Looked up from germline, CDR1 is SQVTM and CDR2 is ANQGSEA. This CDR3 comprises 15 residues. The J segment lost 4 bases and the V segment lost 6 bases, leaving 14 bases of the junction unmatched.

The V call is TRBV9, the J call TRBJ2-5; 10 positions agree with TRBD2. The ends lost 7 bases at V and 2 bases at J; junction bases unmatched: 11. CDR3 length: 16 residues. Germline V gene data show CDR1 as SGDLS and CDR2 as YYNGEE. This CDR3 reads CASAPYGLAVQETQYF. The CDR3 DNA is TGTGCCAGCGCACCATACGGACTAGCGGTACAAGAGACCCAGTACTTC. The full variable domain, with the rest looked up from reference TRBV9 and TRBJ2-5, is DSGVTQTPKHLITATGQRVTLRCSPRSGDLSVYWYQQSLDQGLQFLIQYYNGEERAKGNILERFSAQQFPDLHSELNLSSLELGDSALYFCASAPYGLAVQETQYFGPGTRLLVL.

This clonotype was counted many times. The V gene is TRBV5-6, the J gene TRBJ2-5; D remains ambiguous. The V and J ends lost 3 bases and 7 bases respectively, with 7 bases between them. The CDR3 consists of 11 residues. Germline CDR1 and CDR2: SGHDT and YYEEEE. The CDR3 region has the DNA TGTGCCAGCAGCTCGGCCGGGACCCAGTACTTC. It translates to CASSSAGTQYF.

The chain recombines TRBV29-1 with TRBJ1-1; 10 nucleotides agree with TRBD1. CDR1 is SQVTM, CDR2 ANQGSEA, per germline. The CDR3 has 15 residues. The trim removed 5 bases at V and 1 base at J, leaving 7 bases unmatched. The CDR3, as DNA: TGCAGCGTTCGGACAGGGGGATCCTCGAACACTGAAGCTTTCTTT. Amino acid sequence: CSVRTGGSSNTEAFF.

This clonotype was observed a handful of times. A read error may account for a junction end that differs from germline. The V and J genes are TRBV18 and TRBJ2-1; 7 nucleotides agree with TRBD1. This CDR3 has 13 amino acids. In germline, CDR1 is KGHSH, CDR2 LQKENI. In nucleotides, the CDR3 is TGTGCCAGCTCAGAACAGGGGTTGGATGACCAGTTCTTC. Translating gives CASSEQGLDDQFF. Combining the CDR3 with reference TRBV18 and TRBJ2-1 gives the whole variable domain NAGVMQNPRHLVRRRGQEARLRCSPMKGHSHVYWYRQLPEEGLKFMVYLQKENIIDESGMPKERFSAEFPKEGPSILRIQQVVRGDSAAYFCASSEQGLDDQFFGPGTRLTVL.

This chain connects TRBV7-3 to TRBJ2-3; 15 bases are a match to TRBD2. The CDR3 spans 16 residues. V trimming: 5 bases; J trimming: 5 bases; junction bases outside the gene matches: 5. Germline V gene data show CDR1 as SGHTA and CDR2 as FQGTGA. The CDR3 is CASSRTSGGARDTQYF. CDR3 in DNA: TGTGCCAGCAGCCGGACTAGCGGGGGGGCTAGAGATACGCAGTATTTT.

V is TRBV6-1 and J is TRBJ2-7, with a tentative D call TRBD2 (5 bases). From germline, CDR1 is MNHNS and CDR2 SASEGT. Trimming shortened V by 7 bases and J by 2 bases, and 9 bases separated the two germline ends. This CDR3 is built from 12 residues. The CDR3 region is CASTGITYEQYF. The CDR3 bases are TGTGCCAGCACGGGAATCACCTACGAGCAGTACTTC.

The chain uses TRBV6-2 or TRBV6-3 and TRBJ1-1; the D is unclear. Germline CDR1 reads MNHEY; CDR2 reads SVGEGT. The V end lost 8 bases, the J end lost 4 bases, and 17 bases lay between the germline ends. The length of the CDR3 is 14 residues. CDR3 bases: TGTGCCAGCTCTCTGGTTGCAGTTGGCACTGAAGCTTTCTTT. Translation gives CASSLVAVGTEAFF.

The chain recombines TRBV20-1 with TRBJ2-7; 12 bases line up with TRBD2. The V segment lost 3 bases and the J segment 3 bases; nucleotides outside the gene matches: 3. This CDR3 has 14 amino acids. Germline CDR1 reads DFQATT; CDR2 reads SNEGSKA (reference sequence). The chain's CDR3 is CSASRTSGNYEQYF. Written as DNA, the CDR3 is TGCAGTGCTAGTAGGACTAGCGGGAACTACGAGCAGTACTTC.

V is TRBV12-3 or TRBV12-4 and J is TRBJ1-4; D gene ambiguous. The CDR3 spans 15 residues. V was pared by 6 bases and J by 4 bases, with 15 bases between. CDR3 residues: CASSHRHLDNEKLFF. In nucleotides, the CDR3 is TGTGCCAGCAGCCATCGACATCTAGATAATGAAAAACTGTTTTTT.